These 26 T cell receptor beta chains share one sample of origin, sequenced in a study of blood T cell repertoires in COVID-19. Sequencing used immunoSEQ multiplex PCR; TCRdb keeps in-frame clones, though not all of them. The table lists 50,000 to 85,000 clones, 82% of them singletons. Sample: peripheral blood. The receptors were sampled from a man in his fifties or sixties with acute or convalescent COVID-19.

The chain is built from TRBV30 and TRBJ1-2; the match to TRBD1 covers 9 bases. Germline V gives CDR1 GTSNPN, CDR2 SVGIG (reference sequence). V trimming: 3 bases; J trimming: 2 bases; junction bases outside the gene matches: 10. The CDR3 totals 16 residues. The CDR3 here is CAWRTPGQGVNYGYTF. Written as DNA, the CDR3 is TGTGCCTGGAGAACCCCGGGACAGGGAGTCAACTATGGCTACACCTTC.

CDR3 sequence reads: CASSTALPTGELFF. The CDR3 region has the DNA TGTGCCAGCAGCACTGCACTACCCACCGGGGAGCTGTTTTTT. J is TRBJ2-2 and V is TRBV7-9, with no clear D. Between the trimmed V and J ends, which lost 5 bases and 4 bases, there was a span of 11 bases. The CDR3 spans 14 residues. Looked up from germline, CDR1 is SEHNR and CDR2 is FQNEAQ (reference sequence).

The chain combines TRBV18 with TRBJ1-6; 8 bases fit TRBD1. J lost 5 bases, V lost 0 bases, and 6 bases had no gene match. The CDR3 extends over 17 amino acids. Germline values: CDR1 KGHSH, CDR2 LQKENI. The CDR3 nucleotides are TGTGCCAGCTCACCACCCAGGGGGCTGGGTGATAATTCACCCCTCCACTTT. Translating it yields CASSPPRGLGDNSPLHF.

This chain joins TRBV5-6 and TRBJ2-7; no clear D gene. Trimming removed 8 bases at V and 3 bases at J, with 12 bases between. CDR3 length: 12 residues. Germline values: CDR1 SGHDT, CDR2 YYEEEE. The CDR3: CASLKSGYEQYV. CDR3 bases: TGTGCCAGTCTCAAGTCGGGCTACGAGCAGTACGTC.

The V gene is TRBV5-4, the J gene TRBJ2-7; weak D call: TRBD1 (6 bases). The CDR3 sequence is 14 residues long. CDR1 and CDR2 from the germline V gene are SGHNT and YYREEE (reference sequence). Deletions cut 4 bases from V and 4 bases from J, with 15 bases between. CDR3 region: CASSREGQSYEQYF. CDR3 sequence (DNA): TGTGCCAGCAGCCGTGAAGGACAGTCTTACGAGCAGTACTTC.

The chain's CDR3 is CASSQAGANEKLFF. CDR3 DNA sequence: TGTGCCAGCAGCCAAGCAGGGGCTAATGAAAAACTGTTTTTT. The rearrangement links TRBV14 to TRBJ1-4, with TRBD1 as a possible D gene (6 bases). V lost 1 base to trimming and J lost 3 bases, with 6 bases between them. There are 14 residues in the CDR3. The germline CDR1 and CDR2 sequences are SGHDN and FVKESK.

The CDR3 DNA reads TGTGCCAGCAGACCGGACAGTTATGGCTACACCTTC. Residues: CASRPDSYGYTF. The chain recombines TRBV6-1 with TRBJ1-2; perhaps TRBD1 as D (6 bases). The CDR3 has 12 residues. Germline CDR1 and CDR2: MNHNS and SASEGT. Trimming removed 6 bases at V and 5 bases at J, with 10 bases between.

The V gene is TRBV10-3, the J gene TRBJ2-2; 8 nucleotides line up with TRBD1. CDR1 and CDR2 (germline): ENHRY, SYGVKD. V lost 3 bases and J lost 7; bases outside the gene matches: 7. The CDR3 is made up of 15 amino acids. The CDR3 coding sequence is TGTGCCATCAGTGATTCCGGGACAGGTATCGGGGAGCTGTTTTTT. This sequence encodes CAISDSGTGIGELFF.

The CDR3 here is CASSSMPGYGYTF. DNA for the CDR3: TGTGCCAGTAGTTCGATGCCCGGCTATGGCTACACCTTC. The J gene is TRBJ1-2, the V gene TRBV19; no definite D call. Germline CDR1 reads LNHDA; CDR2 reads SQIVND (reference sequence). Trimming cost V 5 bases and J 4 bases, with 11 bases left between them. The CDR3 consists of 13 residues.

The V call is TRBV6-5, the J call TRBJ1-5; D gene ambiguous. This CDR3 is 14 amino acids long. Germline CDR1 reads MNHEY; CDR2 reads SVGAGI. Trimming removed 8 bases from V and 0 bases from J, with 11 bases in between. The CDR3 reads CASGQTYSNQPQHF. Here the CDR3 DNA reads TGTGCCAGCGGTCAGACTTATAGCAATCAGCCCCAGCATTTT.

CDR3 sequence reads: CAISDAGGYTF. The CDR3 bases are TGTGCCATCAGTGATGCGGGTGGCTACACCTTC. J is TRBJ1-2 and V is TRBV10-3; no clear D. V lost 3 bases and J 7 bases, leaving 6 bases between the germline ends. This CDR3 has 11 residues. Germline-derived CDR1 and CDR2 are ENHRY and SYGVKD.

V gene TRBV6-5 combines with J gene TRBJ1-4, with D perhaps TRBD1 (5 bases). The CDR3 contains 14 residues. Germline loops: CDR1 MNHEY, CDR2 SVGAGI. V was pared by 7 bases and J by 6 bases, with 15 bases between. The CDR3 nucleotides are TGTGCCAGCAAGATGACGGTGGGGCATGAAAAACTGTTTTTT. This codes for CASKMTVGHEKLFF.

This sequence joins TRBV30 and TRBJ1-4; D gene uncertain. The CDR3 spans 14 residues. Per germline, CDR1 GTSNPN and CDR2 SVGIG (reference sequence). The V and J ends lost 0 bases and 2 bases respectively, with 7 bases between them. The CDR3 reads CAWSVPGTNEKLFF. CDR3 nucleotides: TGTGCCTGGAGTGTACCGGGTACTAATGAAAAACTGTTTTTT.

V and J are TRBV7-2 and TRBJ1-2, with D possibly matching TRBD1 (6 bases). This CDR3 has 14 amino acids. The V gene lost 7 bases and the J gene lost 4 bases, with 16 bases spanning the gap. Germline V gives CDR1 SGHTA, CDR2 FQGNSA. CDR3 nucleotides: TGTGCCAGCACGACACAACAGGGCTCCTATGGCTACACCTTC. It codes for CASTTQQGSYGYTF.

V usage is TRBV4-1 and J usage is TRBJ1-1; 7 bases are shared with TRBD1. After removal of 1 base from V and 5 bases from J, the junction contained 7 bases not matched to a gene. The CDR3 covers 15 residues. CDR1 is MGHRA, CDR2 YSYEKL, per germline. CDR3 in amino acids: CASSQGRGKRTEAFF. The DNA of the CDR3 is TGCGCCAGCAGCCAAGGCAGGGGGAAGAGGACTGAAGCTTTCTTT.

The chain uses TRBV7-6 and TRBJ2-5, with unresolved D. CDR1 is SGHVS and CDR2 is FNYEAQ in the germline V gene. CDR3 length: 11 residues. V lost 6 bases and J 5 bases, leaving 7 bases between the germline ends. The CDR3 DNA follows: TGTGCCAGCAGTCCGTCGGAGACCCAGTACTTC. Translating gives CASSPSETQYF. Variable domain in full (rest from reference TRBV7-6 and TRBJ2-5): GAGVSQSPRYKVTKRGQDVALRCDPISGHVSLYWYRQALGQGPEFLTYFNYEAQQDKSGLPNDRFSAERPEGSISTLTIQRTEQRDSAMYRCASSPSETQYFGPGTRLLVL.

CDR3: CASSLRQGDRNEQFF. CDR3 nucleotide sequence: TGTGCCAGCAGCTTACGCCAGGGGGACAGGAATGAGCAGTTCTTC. The chain employs TRBV13 and TRBJ2-1; 8 positions match TRBD1. V lost 2 bases and J lost 7; bases outside the gene matches: 7. The CDR3 is 15 amino acids. CDR1 PRHDT and CDR2 FYEKMQ come from the germline V gene (reference sequence).

The V gene is TRBV18, the J gene TRBJ1-4; 7 bases line up with TRBD1. V gave up 8 bases and J gave up 1 base; unmatched junction bases: 7. Germline V gene sequence: CDR1 KGHSH, CDR2 LQKENI. This CDR3 is built from 15 residues. This CDR3 is CASQGDTRTNEKLFF. As DNA, the CDR3 is TGTGCCAGCCAGGGGGATACAAGAACTAATGAAAAACTGTTTTTT.

The chain links TRBV11-2 to TRBJ2-1; no clear D gene. The CDR3 sequence is 15 residues long. Germline V lookup: CDR1 SGHAT, CDR2 FQNNGV. Trimming left V 0 bases short and J 4 bases short, with 10 bases between. The chain's CDR3 is CASSLEIGPYNEQFF. As DNA, the CDR3 is TGTGCCAGCAGCTTAGAAATTGGGCCTTACAATGAGCAGTTCTTC.

The rearrangement uses TRBV7-2 and TRBJ2-5; no definite D call. Germline CDR1 is SGHTA and CDR2 is FQGNSA. Trimming took 2 bases from V and 5 from J, leaving 6 bases between them. The CDR3 consists of 12 residues. The CDR3 sequence is CASSLPSETQYF. DNA of the CDR3: TGTGCCAGCAGCTTACCGTCGGAGACCCAGTACTTC.

The chain combines TRBV4-1 with TRBJ2-5; 7 bases are shared with TRBD1. V dropped 3 bases and J dropped 5; count of bases not matched to a gene: 9. The CDR3 contains 15 residues. The germline V gene has CDR1 MGHRA and CDR2 YSYEKL. The CDR3 reads CASSQGDSPGETQYF. The CDR3, as DNA: TGCGCCAGCAGCCAGGGGGACAGCCCAGGGGAGACCCAGTACTTC.

The CDR3 loop is CSASGRAYGYTF. The CDR3 DNA reads as TGCAGTGCCAGTGGCAGGGCATATGGCTACACCTTC. This rearrangement joins TRBV20-1 to TRBJ1-2, with D possibly being TRBD1 (5 bases). V lost 6 bases and J 5 bases, leaving 13 bases between the germline ends. The CDR3 totals 12 residues. CDR1 and CDR2 from the germline V gene are DFQATT and SNEGSKA (reference sequence).

V gene TRBV28 combines with J gene TRBJ1-4, with 8 nucleotides matching TRBD1. V lost 3 bases and J lost 7; bases outside the gene matches: 7. The germline V gene has CDR1 MDHEN and CDR2 SYDVKM. The CDR3 consists of 15 residues. CDR3 region: CASSFADRGVEKLFF. Written as DNA, the CDR3 is TGTGCCAGCAGTTTTGCCGACAGGGGTGTTGAAAAACTGTTTTTT.

The rearrangement uses TRBV19 and TRBJ2-3; no reliable D call. Trimming left V 7 bases short and J 0 bases short, with 11 bases between. CDR3 length: 14 amino acids. Germline V lookup: CDR1 LNHDA, CDR2 SQIVND (reference sequence). CDR3 DNA sequence: TGTGCCAGTAACCGCGAGACTAGCACAGATACGCAGTATTTT. Its translation is CASNRETSTDTQYF.

CDR3 in DNA: TGTGCCAGCAGTTTGAACGTCCCGGGTTTTAATCAGCCCCAGCATTTT. Encoded protein: CASSLNVPGFNQPQHF. The chain links TRBV6-5 to TRBJ1-5, with D hard to call. This CDR3 region has 16 residues. Germline loops: CDR1 MNHEY, CDR2 SVGAGI. V lost 4 bases and J lost 4, with 17 bases in between.

The CDR3 sequence is CGSGGSVGTDTQYF. CDR3 DNA: TGTGGAAGCGGGGGGTCGGTGGGCACAGATACGCAGTATTTT. The chain combines TRBV7-2 with TRBJ2-3; 9 bases map to TRBD2. The CDR3 runs 14 residues. The V gene's germline CDR1 is SGHTA and CDR2 FQGNSA.